Presented here are 5 T cell receptor beta chains from one specimen sequenced in a study of CD8 T cells in Susac syndrome. With random hexamers, reverse transcription was performed on roughly 0.45 to 1 ug of RNA. TCRdb processed the immunoSEQ multiplex PCR reads anew with MiXCR; each CDR3 protein has one entry. The sample lists 150,000 or so distinct CDR3 sequences, roughly 95% seen once, with 0.09% to 0.1% in the top ten. The sequencing sample was made of CD4+ T cells from PBMCs. The origin of the receptors is a human donor with multiple sclerosis.

The rearrangement uses TRBV27 and TRBJ1-5, with 7 bases identical to TRBD1. Trimming took 5 bases from V and 5 from J; bases not matched to a gene: 12. The CDR3 runs to 16 residues. In germline, CDR1 is MNHEY, CDR2 SMNVEV (reference sequence). The CDR3 sequence is CASSERPRDRDQPQHF. CDR3 bases: TGTGCCAGCAGTGAGAGACCCCGGGACAGAGATCAGCCCCAGCATTTT.

The chain combines TRBV18 with TRBJ1-5, with a possible D match to TRBD1 (5 bases). Germline-derived CDR1 and CDR2 are KGHSH and LQKENI. This CDR3 comprises 16 residues. Trimming shortened V by 1 base and J by 0 bases, and 10 bases separated the two germline ends. CDR3 coding DNA: TGTGCCAGCTCACCACGGGGGGGATATAGCAATCAGCCCCAGCATTTT. Translation: CASSPRGGYSNQPQHF.

The chain links TRBV28 to TRBJ1-2; D not certain. The CDR3 is 12 residues long. V lost 3 bases, J lost 5 bases, and 7 bases lay in between. The germline V gene encodes CDR1 MDHEN and CDR2 SYDVKM. This chain's CDR3 is CASSLRQYGYTF. The DNA for the CDR3 is TGTGCCAGCAGTTTGAGGCAGTATGGCTACACCTTC.

The V gene is TRBV9, the J gene TRBJ1-3; TRBD1 aligns across 8 bases. Germline-derived CDR1 and CDR2 are SGDLS and YYNGEE. J lost 0 bases, V lost 0 bases, and 2 bases had no gene match. CDR3 length: 16 residues. The CDR3 loop reads CASSVAGTGSGNTIYF. In nucleotides, the CDR3 is TGTGCCAGCAGCGTAGCGGGGACAGGCTCTGGAAACACCATATATTTT.

The chain employs TRBV19 and TRBJ1-1; no clear D. The ends were cut back, 2 bases at V and 1 base at J, with 17 bases in the middle. CDR1 and CDR2 from the germline V gene are LNHDA and SQIVND (reference sequence). The CDR3 length is 17 residues. This CDR3 reads CASSIPPHRARNTEAFF. CDR3 DNA sequence: TGTGCCAGTAGTATACCCCCCCACAGAGCTCGGAACACTGAAGCTTTCTTT.